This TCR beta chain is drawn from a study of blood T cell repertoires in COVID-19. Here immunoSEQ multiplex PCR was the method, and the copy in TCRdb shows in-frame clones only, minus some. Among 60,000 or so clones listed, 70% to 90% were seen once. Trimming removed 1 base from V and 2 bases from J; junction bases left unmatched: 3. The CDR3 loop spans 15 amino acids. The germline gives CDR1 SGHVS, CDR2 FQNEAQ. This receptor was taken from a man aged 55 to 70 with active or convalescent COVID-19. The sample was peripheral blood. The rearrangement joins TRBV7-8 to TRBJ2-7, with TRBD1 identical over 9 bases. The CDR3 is CASSLGTGVAYEQYF. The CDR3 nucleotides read TGTGCCAGCAGCTTAGGGACAGGGGTCGCCTACGAGCAGTACTTC.